The clone carrying this T cell receptor beta chain is a singleton in its sample. The target antigen is unknown. These data originate in a study of cytomegalovirus exposure and HLA in healthy donors. The donors comprised healthy bone marrow donors. Whole-study findings and limits: With further analysis later on, most CMV-associated TCR beta chains appeared HLA-restricted. Some TCR beta chains (over 150 of them) were listed as cytomegalovirus-associated. Association of a missense DCLRE1C variant with TCR beta V- and J-gene trimming was reported in a later analysis.

Germline V gene data show CDR1 as MNHEY and CDR2 as SVGAGI. Deletions cut 0 bases from V and 6 bases from J, with 14 bases between. The CDR3 spans 16 residues. In the PCR, 60 Vbeta and 13 Jbeta primers were used. Clones were read by immunoSEQ multiplex PCR, and TCRdb kept only the in-frame ones, dropping some. Seen here are over 150,000 clones, roughly 84% observed once, and the top ten hold 0.38%. The chain carries TRBV6-5 and TRBJ1-4, with TRBD1 as a possible D gene (6 bases). The sequenced material came from PBMCs. The receptor was isolated from a boy aged 2 to 10 in good health and CMV-seronegative. CDR3 amino acids: CASSYSRTAWDEKLFF. For the CDR3, the DNA is TGTGCCAGCAGTTACTCTAGGACAGCTTGGGATGAAAAACTGTTTTTT.